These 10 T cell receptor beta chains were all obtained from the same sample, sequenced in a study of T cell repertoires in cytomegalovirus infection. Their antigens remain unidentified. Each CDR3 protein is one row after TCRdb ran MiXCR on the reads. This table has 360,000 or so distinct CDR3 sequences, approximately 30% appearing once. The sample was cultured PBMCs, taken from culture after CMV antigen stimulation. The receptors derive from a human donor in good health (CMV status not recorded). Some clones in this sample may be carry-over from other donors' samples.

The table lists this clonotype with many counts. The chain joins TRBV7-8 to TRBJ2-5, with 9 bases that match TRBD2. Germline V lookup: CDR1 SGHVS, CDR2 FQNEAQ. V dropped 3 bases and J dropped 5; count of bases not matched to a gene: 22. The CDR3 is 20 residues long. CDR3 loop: CASSFQPKDIWVAGEETQYF. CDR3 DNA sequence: TGTGCCAGCAGCTTCCAACCAAAGGATATATGGGTAGCGGGAGAGGAGACCCAGTACTTC.

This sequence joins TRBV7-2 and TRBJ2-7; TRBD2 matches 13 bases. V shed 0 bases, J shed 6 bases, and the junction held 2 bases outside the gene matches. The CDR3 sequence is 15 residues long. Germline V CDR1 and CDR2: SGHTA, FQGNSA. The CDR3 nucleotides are TGTGCCAGCAGCTTAGCCGGACTAGCGGGAGCCGAGCAGTACGTC. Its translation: CASSLAGLAGAEQYV.

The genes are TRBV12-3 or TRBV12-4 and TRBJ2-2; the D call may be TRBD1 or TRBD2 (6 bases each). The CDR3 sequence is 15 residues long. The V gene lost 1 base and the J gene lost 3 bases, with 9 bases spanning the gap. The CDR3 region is CASSLGGTHTGELFF. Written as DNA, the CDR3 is TGTGCCAGCAGTTTAGGCGGGACACACACCGGGGAGCTGTTTTTT.

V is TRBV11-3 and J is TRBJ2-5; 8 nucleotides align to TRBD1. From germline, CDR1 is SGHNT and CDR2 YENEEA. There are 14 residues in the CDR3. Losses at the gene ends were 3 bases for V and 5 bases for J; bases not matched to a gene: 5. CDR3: CASSFGQGDETQYF. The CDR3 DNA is TGTGCCAGCAGCTTTGGACAGGGTGATGAGACCCAGTACTTC. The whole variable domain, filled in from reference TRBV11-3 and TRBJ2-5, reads EAGVVQSPRYKIIEKKQPVAFWCNPISGHNTLYWYLQNLGQGPELLIRYENEEAVDDSQLPKDRFSAERLKGVDSTLKIQPAELGDSAVYLCASSFGQGDETQYFGPGTRLLVL.

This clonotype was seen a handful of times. CDR3 sequence reads: CASSRREVEKLFF. DNA of the CDR3: TGTGCCAGCAGTCGGCGGGAAGTCGAAAAACTGTTTTTT. The J gene is TRBJ1-4, the V gene TRBV6-1, with D hard to call. V lost 5 bases and J 8 bases, leaving 12 bases between the germline ends. CDR3 length equals 13 residues. Germline CDR1 MNHNS, CDR2 SASEGT.

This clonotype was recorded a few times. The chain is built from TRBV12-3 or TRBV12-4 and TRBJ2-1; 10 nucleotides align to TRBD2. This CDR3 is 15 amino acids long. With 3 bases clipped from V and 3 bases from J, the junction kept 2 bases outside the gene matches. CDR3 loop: CASSFASGSYNEQFF. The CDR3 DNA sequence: TGTGCCAGCAGTTTCGCTAGCGGGAGCTACAATGAGCAGTTCTTC.

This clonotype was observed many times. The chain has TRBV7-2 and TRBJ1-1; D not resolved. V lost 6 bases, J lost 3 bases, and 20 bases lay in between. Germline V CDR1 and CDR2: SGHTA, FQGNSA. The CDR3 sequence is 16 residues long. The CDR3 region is CASSYPGLPKDTEAFF. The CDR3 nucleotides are TGTGCCAGCAGTTACCCGGGTTTGCCGAAGGACACTGAAGCTTTCTTT.

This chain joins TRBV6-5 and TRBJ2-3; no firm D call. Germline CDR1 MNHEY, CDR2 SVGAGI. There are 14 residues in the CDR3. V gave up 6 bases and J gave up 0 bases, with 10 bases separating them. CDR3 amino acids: CASSLTDSTDTQYF. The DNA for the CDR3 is TGTGCCAGCAGCTTAACCGACAGCACAGATACGCAGTATTTT.

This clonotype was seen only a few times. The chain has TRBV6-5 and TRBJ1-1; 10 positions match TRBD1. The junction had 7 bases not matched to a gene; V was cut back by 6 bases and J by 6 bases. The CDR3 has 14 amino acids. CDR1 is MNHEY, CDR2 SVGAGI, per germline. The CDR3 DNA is TGTGCCAGCAGCCCGGACAGGGGGAAGGCTGAAGCTTTCTTT. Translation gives CASSPDRGKAEAFF.

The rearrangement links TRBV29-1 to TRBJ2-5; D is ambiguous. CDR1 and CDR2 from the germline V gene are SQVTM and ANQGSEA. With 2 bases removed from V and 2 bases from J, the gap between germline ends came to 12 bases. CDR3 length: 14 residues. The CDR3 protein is CSVEMARLQETQYF. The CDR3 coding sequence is TGCAGCGTTGAAATGGCTAGACTTCAAGAGACCCAGTACTTC.